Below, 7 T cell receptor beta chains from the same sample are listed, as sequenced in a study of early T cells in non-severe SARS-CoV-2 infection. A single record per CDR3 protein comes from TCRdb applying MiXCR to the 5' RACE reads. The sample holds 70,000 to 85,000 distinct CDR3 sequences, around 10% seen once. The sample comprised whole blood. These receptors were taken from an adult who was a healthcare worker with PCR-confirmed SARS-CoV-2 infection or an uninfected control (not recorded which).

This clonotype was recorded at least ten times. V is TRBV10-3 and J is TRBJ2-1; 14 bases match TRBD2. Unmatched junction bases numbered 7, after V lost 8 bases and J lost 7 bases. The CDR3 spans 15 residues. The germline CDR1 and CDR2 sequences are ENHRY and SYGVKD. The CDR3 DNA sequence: TGTGCCATCGGGACTAGCGGGGGAACTCATAATGAGCAGTTCTTC. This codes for CAIGTSGGTHNEQFF.

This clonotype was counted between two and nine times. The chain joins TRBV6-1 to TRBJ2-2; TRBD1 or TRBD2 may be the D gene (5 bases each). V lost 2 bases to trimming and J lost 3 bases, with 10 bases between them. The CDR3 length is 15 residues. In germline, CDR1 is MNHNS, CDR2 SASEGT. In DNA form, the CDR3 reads TGTGCCAGCAGTGAACGAGGGGCGCACACCGGGGAGCTGTTTTTT. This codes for CASSERGAHTGELFF.

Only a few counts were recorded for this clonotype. The CDR3 region has the DNA TGTGCCAGCAGGGGGACAGGCCAAGAGACCCAGTACTTC. Its translation: CASRGTGQETQYF. The chain couples TRBV6-5 to TRBJ2-5; 8 nucleotides match TRBD1. Per the germline V gene, CDR1 is MNHEY and CDR2 is SVGAGI. Trimming at V came to 6 bases and at J to 1 base, leaving 1 base not matched to a gene. The CDR3 consists of 13 residues.

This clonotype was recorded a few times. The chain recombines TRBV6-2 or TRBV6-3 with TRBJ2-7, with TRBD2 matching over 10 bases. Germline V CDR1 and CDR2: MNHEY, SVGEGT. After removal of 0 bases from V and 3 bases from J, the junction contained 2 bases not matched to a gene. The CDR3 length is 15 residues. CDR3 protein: CASSYSGLADYEQYF. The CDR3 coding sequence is TGTGCCAGCAGTTACTCAGGACTAGCGGACTACGAGCAGTACTTC.

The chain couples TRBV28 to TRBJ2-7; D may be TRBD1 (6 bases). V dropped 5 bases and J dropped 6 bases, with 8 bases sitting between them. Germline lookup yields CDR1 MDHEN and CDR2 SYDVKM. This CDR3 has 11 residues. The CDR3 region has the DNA TGTGCCAGCAGTACAGGGTCCGAGCAGTACTTC. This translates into CASSTGSEQYF.

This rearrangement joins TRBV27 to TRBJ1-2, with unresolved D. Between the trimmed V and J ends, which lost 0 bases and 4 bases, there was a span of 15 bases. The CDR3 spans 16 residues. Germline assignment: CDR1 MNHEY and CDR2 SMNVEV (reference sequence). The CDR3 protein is CASSLSVGGNPYGYTF. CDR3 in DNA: TGTGCCAGCAGTTTATCGGTTGGTGGAAACCCCTATGGCTACACCTTC.

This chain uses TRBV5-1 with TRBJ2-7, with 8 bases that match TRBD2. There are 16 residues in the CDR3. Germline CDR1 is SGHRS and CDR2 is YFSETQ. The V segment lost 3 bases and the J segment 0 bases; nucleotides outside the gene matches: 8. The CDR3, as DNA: TGCGCCAGCAGCTCTCTAGCGGGTAACAGCTCCTACGAGCAGTACTTC. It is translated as CASSSLAGNSSYEQYF.